The text below deals with one T cell receptor (beta chain). TCRdb keeps only in-frame clones here, not all; method: immunoSEQ multiplex PCR. The data show about 260,000 clones, around 87% seen once. This entry belongs to a study of blood T cell repertoires in COVID-19. Study-level background: Sample material is recorded as cDNA or gDNA derived from T cells, B-cell-depleted T cells, or PBMCs.

The CDR3 runs 16 residues. Germline V CDR1 and CDR2: MNHEY, SVGAGI. Trimming left V 0 bases short and J 0 bases short, with 10 bases between. The V gene is TRBV6-5, the J gene TRBJ2-3; weak D call: TRBD2 (6 bases). The receptor was derived from a woman between 50 and 59 years old with acute or convalescent COVID-19. Sequenced material: peripheral blood. The CDR3 region has the DNA TGTGCCAGCAGTTACTCTCCGGGAGTAAGCACAGATACGCAGTATTTT. This codes for CASSYSPGVSTDTQYF.